The rows below give T cell receptor beta chains drawn from one sample of a study of blood T cell repertoires in COVID-19. TCRdb's table, derived via immunoSEQ multiplex PCR, lists solely in-frame clones and lacks some. The table lists about 68,000 clones, 65% to 80% of them singletons. Sequencing was done on a sample of peripheral blood. These receptors all stem from a human donor in a cohort sampled during active COVID-19. The CDR3 runs from the conserved cysteine through the conserved F or W. Fields, in order: V gene, D gene, J gene, clone size, CDR3 DNA, CDR3 protein. A D gene is named only where the DNA matches it firmly. Size is stated for part of the rows, as once, few or many counts, or as a class when the clone is expanded.

V gene: TRBV7-9
D gene: -
J gene: TRBJ2-1
clone size: -
CDR3 DNA: TGTGCCAGCAGCTTAGGAGCCTACAATGAGCAGTTCTTC
CDR3 protein: CASSLGAYNEQFF

V gene: TRBV5-1
D gene: TRBD1
J gene: TRBJ1-4
clone size: -
CDR3 DNA: TGCGCCAGCAGCTCACAGGGGGTCGGAGAAAAACTGTTTTTT
CDR3 protein: CASSSQGVGEKLFF

V gene: TRBV2
D gene: TRBD2
J gene: TRBJ2-1
clone size: -
CDR3 DNA: TGTGCCAGCAGTGCCCGGACTAGCGGGAGCAATGAGCAGTTCTTC
CDR3 protein: CASSARTSGSNEQFF

V gene: TRBV5-5
D gene: TRBD2
J gene: TRBJ2-3
clone size: once
CDR3 DNA: TGTGCCAGCAGCCGGGGACTAGCGGGGGGAGTAGTGGGTACAGATACGCAGTATTTT
CDR3 protein: CASSRGLAGGVVGTDTQYF

V gene: TRBV5-6
D gene: -
J gene: TRBJ2-2
clone size: -
CDR3 DNA: TGTGCCAGCAGCCGAAAAGCGGCCTCGAACACCGGGGAGCTGTTTTTT
CDR3 protein: CASSRKAASNTGELFF

V gene: TRBV6-2/TRBV6-3
D gene: -
J gene: TRBJ1-1
clone size: few
CDR3 DNA: TGTGCCAGCAGTTACTCAGGCAGGGTAGGCACTGAAGCTTTCTTT
CDR3 protein: CASSYSGRVGTEAFF

V gene: TRBV5-1
D gene: TRBD1
J gene: TRBJ1-4
clone size: -
CDR3 DNA: TGCGCCAGCAGCTCAACGACAGGGGGATTGGGAACTAATGAAAAACTGTTTTTT
CDR3 protein: CASSSTTGGLGTNEKLFF

V gene: TRBV7-2
D gene: -
J gene: TRBJ2-3
clone size: -
CDR3 DNA: TGTGCCAGCAGCTTACTAGCATTTAGCACAGATACGCAGTATTTT
CDR3 protein: CASSLLAFSTDTQYF

V gene: TRBV4-3
D gene: -
J gene: TRBJ2-2
clone size: once
CDR3 DNA: TGCGCCAGCAGCCGCGGGTCGGGTGGCGGGGAGCTGTTTTTT
CDR3 protein: CASSRGSGGGELFF

V gene: TRBV7-7
D gene: TRBD2
J gene: TRBJ2-2
clone size: few
CDR3 DNA: TGTGCTAGCAGCCTTACTCGGACTAGCGGGAACACCGGGGAGCTGTTTTTT
CDR3 protein: CASSLTRTSGNTGELFF

V gene: TRBV19
D gene: TRBD1
J gene: TRBJ1-5
clone size: -
CDR3 DNA: TGTGCCAGTAGTATCTCAGGGGGATCTCAGCCCCAGCATTTT
CDR3 protein: CASSISGGSQPQHF

V gene: TRBV5-4
D gene: TRBD2
J gene: TRBJ2-3
clone size: -
CDR3 DNA: TGTGCCAGCAGACTTAGCGGGGGGAACACAGATACGCAGTATTTT
CDR3 protein: CASRLSGGNTDTQYF

V gene: TRBV25-1
D gene: TRBD2
J gene: TRBJ2-3
clone size: few
CDR3 DNA: TGTGCCAGCATGGGACTAGCGGGAAAGGATACGCAGTATTTT
CDR3 protein: CASMGLAGKDTQYF

V gene: TRBV15
D gene: TRBD1
J gene: TRBJ1-5
clone size: once
CDR3 DNA: TGTGCCACCAGCAGAGATCCCGGGACAGGGAGCAATCAGCCCCAGCATTTT
CDR3 protein: CATSRDPGTGSNQPQHF

V gene: TRBV11-3
D gene: -
J gene: TRBJ1-1
clone size: -
CDR3 DNA: TGTGCCAGCAGCTTAGATCGGAGCACTGAAGCTTTCTTT
CDR3 protein: CASSLDRSTEAFF

V gene: TRBV6-4
D gene: TRBD2
J gene: TRBJ2-4
clone size: -
CDR3 DNA: TGTGCCAGCAGTCCTTCCGGGACTAGCGGCATTCAGTACTTC
CDR3 protein: CASSPSGTSGIQYF

V gene: TRBV7-9
D gene: -
J gene: TRBJ2-5
clone size: -
CDR3 DNA: TGTGCCAGCAGTCTAGCAGTTGGAGGGGAGACCCAGTACTTC
CDR3 protein: CASSLAVGGETQYF

V gene: TRBV12-3/TRBV12-4
D gene: TRBD1
J gene: TRBJ1-1
clone size: -
CDR3 DNA: TGTGCCAGCAGACAGGGACAGGGGACGGTAGCTTTCTTT
CDR3 protein: CASRQGQGTVAFF

V gene: TRBV6-6
D gene: -
J gene: TRBJ2-2
clone size: -
CDR3 DNA: TGTGCCAGCAGTTACACAAACACCGGGGAGCTGTTTTTT
CDR3 protein: CASSYTNTGELFF

V gene: TRBV27
D gene: TRBD1
J gene: TRBJ1-4
clone size: few
CDR3 DNA: TGTGCCAGCAGTTTACCCCGGGACAGGCAAAATGAAAAACTGTTTTTT
CDR3 protein: CASSLPRDRQNEKLFF

V gene: TRBV15
D gene: -
J gene: TRBJ2-7
clone size: -
CDR3 DNA: TGTGCCACCAGCAGAGAGACAGCATCCTACGAGCAGTACTTC
CDR3 protein: CATSRETASYEQYF

V gene: TRBV28
D gene: TRBD1
J gene: TRBJ2-2
clone size: -
CDR3 DNA: TGTGCCAGCAGTTGGGACAGGGTCACCGGGGAGCTGTTTTTT
CDR3 protein: CASSWDRVTGELFF

V gene: TRBV10-3
D gene: TRBD1
J gene: TRBJ1-1
clone size: once
CDR3 DNA: TGTGCCATCAGTGAGCGACAGGGAAGGACTGAAGCTTTCTTT
CDR3 protein: CAISERQGRTEAFF

V gene: TRBV28
D gene: TRBD1
J gene: TRBJ1-2
clone size: -
CDR3 DNA: TGTGCCAGCACCTTAAGAACAGGGGATGGCTACACCTTC
CDR3 protein: CASTLRTGDGYTF

V gene: TRBV27
D gene: -
J gene: TRBJ1-2
clone size: -
CDR3 DNA: TGTGCCAGCAGTTTTGGGGAGGACTATGGCTACACCTTC
CDR3 protein: CASSFGEDYGYTF

V gene: TRBV9
D gene: TRBD1
J gene: TRBJ2-5
clone size: -
CDR3 DNA: TGTGCCAGCAGCGGGACAGGAGGCGAGACCCAGTACTTC
CDR3 protein: CASSGTGGETQYF

V gene: TRBV18
D gene: -
J gene: TRBJ2-7
clone size: -
CDR3 DNA: TGTGCCAGCTCACCGAGCAGGGAATCCTACGAGCAGTACTTC
CDR3 protein: CASSPSRESYEQYF

V gene: TRBV4-1
D gene: TRBD1
J gene: TRBJ2-7
clone size: -
CDR3 DNA: TGCGCCAGCAGCCGGGACAGGGAACACGAGCAGTACTTC
CDR3 protein: CASSRDREHEQYF

V gene: TRBV11-2
D gene: -
J gene: TRBJ1-1
clone size: -
CDR3 DNA: TGTGCCAGCAGCTTGCAGGGTCAGAACACTGAAGCTTTCTTT
CDR3 protein: CASSLQGQNTEAFF

V gene: TRBV5-1
D gene: -
J gene: TRBJ2-7
clone size: -
CDR3 DNA: TGCGCCAGCAGCCTACGTCCACTTGACTCCTACGAGCAGTACTTC
CDR3 protein: CASSLRPLDSYEQYF

V gene: TRBV11-3
D gene: TRBD2
J gene: TRBJ2-1
clone size: -
CDR3 DNA: TGTGCCAGCAGCTTAGGGGGGGTTAGCGGGCCCGAGGAGGAGCAGTTCTTC
CDR3 protein: CASSLGGVSGPEEEQFF

V gene: TRBV20-1
D gene: TRBD2
J gene: TRBJ2-7
clone size: -
CDR3 DNA: TGCAGTGCTAGTCACTCTAGCGGGAGCAGCGAGCAGTACTTC
CDR3 protein: CSASHSSGSSEQYF

V gene: TRBV2
D gene: TRBD2
J gene: TRBJ2-3
clone size: -
CDR3 DNA: TGTGCCAGCAGGGGGGGACTAGCGGGAGAGGCAGATACGCAGTATTTT
CDR3 protein: CASRGGLAGEADTQYF

V gene: TRBV19
D gene: TRBD1
J gene: TRBJ1-2
clone size: -
CDR3 DNA: TGTGCCAGTAGTACCGGGACAGGGTATTCGTATGGCTACACCTTC
CDR3 protein: CASSTGTGYSYGYTF

V gene: TRBV5-4
D gene: -
J gene: TRBJ2-7
clone size: few
CDR3 DNA: TGTGCCAGCAGCTTGGCGACAGACGAGCAGTACTTC
CDR3 protein: CASSLATDEQYF

V gene: TRBV7-8
D gene: TRBD2
J gene: TRBJ2-3
clone size: once
CDR3 DNA: TGTGCCAGCAGCTATAGCGGGGGGGCCCCAGATACGCAGTATTTT
CDR3 protein: CASSYSGGAPDTQYF

V gene: TRBV3-1/TRBV3-2
D gene: TRBD2
J gene: TRBJ2-3
clone size: once
CDR3 DNA: TGTGCCAGCAGCACTAGCGGGAGTAGCACAGATACGCAGTATTTT
CDR3 protein: CASSTSGSSTDTQYF

V gene: TRBV7-8
D gene: -
J gene: TRBJ2-6
clone size: -
CDR3 DNA: TGTGCCAGCAGCTTAGCCTCCGCGACAGGTTTATCGGGGGCCAACGTCCTGACTTTC
CDR3 protein: CASSLASATGLSGANVLTF

V gene: TRBV29-1
D gene: -
J gene: TRBJ1-2
clone size: -
CDR3 DNA: TGCAGCGTCGGATTATCCGGGACAAGAGACTATGGCTACACCTTC
CDR3 protein: CSVGLSGTRDYGYTF

V gene: TRBV7-2
D gene: TRBD2
J gene: TRBJ2-7
clone size: -
CDR3 DNA: TGTGCCAGCAGCTTAGAAGCTAGCGGCCTCTGGGAGCAGTACTTC
CDR3 protein: CASSLEASGLWEQYF

V gene: TRBV4-1
D gene: TRBD1
J gene: TRBJ2-6
clone size: once
CDR3 DNA: TGCGCCAGCAGCCAAGAATCGTTAGGGACAGGGGCTCGCTCTGGGGCCAACGTCCTGACTTTC
CDR3 protein: CASSQESLGTGARSGANVLTF

V gene: TRBV6-1
D gene: TRBD1
J gene: TRBJ2-5
clone size: -
CDR3 DNA: TGTGCCAGCAGTGAATTAGGGACAGCTCTTCAGACCCAGTACTTC
CDR3 protein: CASSELGTALQTQYF

V gene: TRBV6-5
D gene: -
J gene: TRBJ1-5
clone size: once
CDR3 DNA: TGTGCCAGCAGCCAGAACCTCGGGCAGCCCCAGCATTTT
CDR3 protein: CASSQNLGQPQHF